This T cell receptor (beta chain) was found in a study of blood T cell repertoires in COVID-19. Study details: T cells, B-cell-depleted T cells, or PBMCs supplied cDNA or gDNA.

The V gene lost 5 bases and the J gene lost 5 bases, with 12 bases spanning the gap. The CDR3 is made up of 13 amino acids. Germline V gene lookup returns CDR1 MDHEN and CDR2 SYDVKM. Authors' methods: The authors estimated nucleated cell counts from reference gene primer amplification. Clones were sequenced by immunoSEQ multiplex PCR, and TCRdb holds only the in-frame ones, with some missing. The V and J calls and the clone size are those of that table, but D and trimming were determined from the DNA. Of around 270,000 clones listed, 80% to 90% are singletons. The sequence came from a woman aged 40-49 years who had been exposed to COVID-19. The specimen was PBMCs or T cells enriched from blood (not recorded which). The chain has TRBV28 and TRBJ1-2; the D gene is possibly TRBD1 (6 bases). DNA of the CDR3: TGTGCCAGCAGTCCACAGGGATTTTATGGCTACACCTTC. Its translation is CASSPQGFYGYTF.